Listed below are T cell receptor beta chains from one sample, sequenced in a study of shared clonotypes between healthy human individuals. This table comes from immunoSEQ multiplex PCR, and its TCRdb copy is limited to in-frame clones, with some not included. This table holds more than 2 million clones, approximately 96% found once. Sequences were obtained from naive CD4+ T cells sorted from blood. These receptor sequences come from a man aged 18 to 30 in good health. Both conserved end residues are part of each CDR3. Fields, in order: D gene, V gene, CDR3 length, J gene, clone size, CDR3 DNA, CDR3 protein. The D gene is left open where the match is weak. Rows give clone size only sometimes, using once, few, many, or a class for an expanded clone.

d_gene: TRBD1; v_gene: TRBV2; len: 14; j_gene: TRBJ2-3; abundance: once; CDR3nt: TGTGCCAGCAGTAGGGGGCAGCTCAGCGATACGCAGTATTTT; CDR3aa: CASSRGQLSDTQYF
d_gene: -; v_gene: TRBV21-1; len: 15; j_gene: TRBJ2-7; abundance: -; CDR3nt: TGTGCCAGTCTCTATCCGGGAAAGAGCTCCTACGAGCAGTACTTC; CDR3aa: CASLYPGKSSYEQYF
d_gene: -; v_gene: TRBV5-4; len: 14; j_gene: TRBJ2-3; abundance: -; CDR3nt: TGTGCCAGCAGCTTCTTTTCACTCACAGATACGCAGTATTTT; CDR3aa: CASSFFSLTDTQYF
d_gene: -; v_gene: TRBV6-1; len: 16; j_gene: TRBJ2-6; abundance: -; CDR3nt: TGTGCCAGCAGTGAAGCCAACAGGGCTGGGGCCAACGTCCTGACTTTC; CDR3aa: CASSEANRAGANVLTF
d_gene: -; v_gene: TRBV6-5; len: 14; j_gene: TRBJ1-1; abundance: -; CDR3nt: TGTGCCAGCAGTTACTCCGAGAGAGTGACTGAAGCTTTCTTT; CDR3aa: CASSYSERVTEAFF
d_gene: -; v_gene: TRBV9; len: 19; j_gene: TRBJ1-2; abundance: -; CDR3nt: TGTGCCAGCAGCCCGCATACCCCCTTTGAGGCCCTAGCTAACTATGGCTACACCTTC; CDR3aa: CASSPHTPFEALANYGYTF
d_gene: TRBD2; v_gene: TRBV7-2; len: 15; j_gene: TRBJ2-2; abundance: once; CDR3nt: TGCGCCAGCAGCTTCACCGGGACTATCACCGGGGAGCTGTTTTTT; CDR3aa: CASSFTGTITGELFF
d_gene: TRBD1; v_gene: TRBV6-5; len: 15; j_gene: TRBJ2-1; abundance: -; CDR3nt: TGTGCCAGCAGACCGGGACAGGGGGCCTACAATGAGCAGTTCTTC; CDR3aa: CASRPGQGAYNEQFF
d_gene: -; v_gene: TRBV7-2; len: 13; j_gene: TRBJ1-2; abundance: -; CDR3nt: TGTGCCAGCAGCCAAAGCTCCTGGATTGGCTACACCTTC; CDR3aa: CASSQSSWIGYTF
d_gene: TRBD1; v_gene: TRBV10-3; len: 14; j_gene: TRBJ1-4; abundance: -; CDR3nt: TGTGCCATCAGTCCAGGGGGCGCGGATGAAAAACTGTTTTTT; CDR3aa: CAISPGGADEKLFF
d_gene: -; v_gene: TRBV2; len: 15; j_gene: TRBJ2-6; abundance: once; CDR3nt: TGTGCCAGCAATGTCGGAGTTTCTGGGGCCAACGTCCTGACTTTC; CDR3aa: CASNVGVSGANVLTF
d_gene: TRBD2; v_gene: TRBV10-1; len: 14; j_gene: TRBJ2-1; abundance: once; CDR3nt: TGCGCCAGCAGTCCTAGCGGGGGGCACAATGAGCAGTTCTTC; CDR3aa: CASSPSGGHNEQFF
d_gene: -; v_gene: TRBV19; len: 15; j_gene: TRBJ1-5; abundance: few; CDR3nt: TGTGCCAGTAGTACCGCAGGAACGGACAATCAGCCCCAGCATTTT; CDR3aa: CASSTAGTDNQPQHF
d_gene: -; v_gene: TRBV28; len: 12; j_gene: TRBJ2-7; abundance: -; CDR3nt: TGTGCCAGCAGCCCTACTTGGGACGAGCAGTACTTC; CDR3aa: CASSPTWDEQYF
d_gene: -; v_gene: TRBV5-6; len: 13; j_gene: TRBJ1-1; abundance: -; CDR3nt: TGTGCCAGCAGCTTGACGGTAAACACTGAAGCTTTCTTT; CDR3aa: CASSLTVNTEAFF
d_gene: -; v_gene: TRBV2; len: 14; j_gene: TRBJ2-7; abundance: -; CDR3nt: TGTGCCAGCAGTGGGGGGGACCCCCCCTACGAGCAGTACTTC; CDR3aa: CASSGGDPPYEQYF
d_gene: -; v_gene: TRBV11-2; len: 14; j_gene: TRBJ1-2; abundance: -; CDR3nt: TGTGCCAGCAGCCAATCACTGGGGGACTATGGCTACACCTTC; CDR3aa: CASSQSLGDYGYTF
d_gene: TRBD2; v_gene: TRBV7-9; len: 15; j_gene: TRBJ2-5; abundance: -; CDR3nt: TGTGCCAGCAGCTTAGGCGGGGGGGCCGCAGAGACCCAGTACTTC; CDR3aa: CASSLGGGAAETQYF
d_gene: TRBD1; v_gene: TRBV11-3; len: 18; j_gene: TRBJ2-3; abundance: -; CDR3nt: TGTGCCAGCAGCTTAGCCGGGACAGGGGGTAGAGACACAGATACGCAGTATTTT; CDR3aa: CASSLAGTGGRDTDTQYF
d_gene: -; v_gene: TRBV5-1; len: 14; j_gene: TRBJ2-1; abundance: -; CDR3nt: TGCGCCAGCAGCTTGGGTCGGGCGGTGAATGAGCAGTTCTTC; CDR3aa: CASSLGRAVNEQFF
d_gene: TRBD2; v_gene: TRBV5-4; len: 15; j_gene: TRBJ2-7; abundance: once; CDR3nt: TGTGCCAGCAGCCTAGCGGGAGGCCCATCCTACGAGCAGTACTTC; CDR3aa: CASSLAGGPSYEQYF
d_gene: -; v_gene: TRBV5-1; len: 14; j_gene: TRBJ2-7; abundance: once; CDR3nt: TGCGCCAGCAGCTTTGGGCTAGCCACCTACGAGCAGTACTTC; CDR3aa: CASSFGLATYEQYF
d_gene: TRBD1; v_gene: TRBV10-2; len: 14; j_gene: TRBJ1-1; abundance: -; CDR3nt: TGCGCCAGCAGTACCGGGACAGAGAACACTGAAGCTTTCTTT; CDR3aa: CASSTGTENTEAFF
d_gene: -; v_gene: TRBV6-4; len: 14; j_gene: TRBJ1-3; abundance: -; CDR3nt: TGTGCCAGCAGTGACACCTCGGCTGGAAACACCATATATTTT; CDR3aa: CASSDTSAGNTIYF
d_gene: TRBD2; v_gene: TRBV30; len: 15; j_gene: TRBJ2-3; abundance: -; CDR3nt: TGTGCCTGGAGTGTACAGGCGGGAGCGTCAGATACGCAGTATTTT; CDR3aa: CAWSVQAGASDTQYF
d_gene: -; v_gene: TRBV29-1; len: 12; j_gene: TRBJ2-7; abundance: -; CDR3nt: TGCAGCGTTGTGGGGAGGACCTACGAGCAGTACTTC; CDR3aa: CSVVGRTYEQYF
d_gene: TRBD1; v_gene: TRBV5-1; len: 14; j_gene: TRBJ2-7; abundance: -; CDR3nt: TGCGCCAGCAGCCAGGACAGGGTGAATGGCGAGCAGTACTTC; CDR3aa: CASSQDRVNGEQYF
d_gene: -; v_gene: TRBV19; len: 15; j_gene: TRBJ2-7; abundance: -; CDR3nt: TGTGCCAGTAGCCCCAGGTCAACCGCGCCTTCTGAGCAGTACTTC; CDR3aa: CASSPRSTAPSEQYF
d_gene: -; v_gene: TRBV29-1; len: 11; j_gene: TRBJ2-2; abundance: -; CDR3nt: TGCAGCGTTGAAAACACCGGGGAGCTGTTTTTT; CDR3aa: CSVENTGELFF
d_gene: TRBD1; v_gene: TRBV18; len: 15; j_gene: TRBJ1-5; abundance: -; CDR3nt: TGTGCCAGCTCACCTACGACAGGGGGTGGCCAGCCCCAGCATTTT; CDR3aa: CASSPTTGGGQPQHF
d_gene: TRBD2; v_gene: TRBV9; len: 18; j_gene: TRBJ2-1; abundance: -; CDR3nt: TGTGCCAGCAGCGTGAGTCTAGCGGGAGCCCGGTCCTACAATGAGCAGTTCTTC; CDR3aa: CASSVSLAGARSYNEQFF
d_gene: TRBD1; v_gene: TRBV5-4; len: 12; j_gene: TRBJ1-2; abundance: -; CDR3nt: TGTGCCAGCAGCATGACAGGGTATGGCTACACCTTC; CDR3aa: CASSMTGYGYTF
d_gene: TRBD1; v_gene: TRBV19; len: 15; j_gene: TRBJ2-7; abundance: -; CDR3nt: TGTGCCAGTAGGAGGACAGGGGAAAGTTTCTACGAGCAGTACTTC; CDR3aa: CASRRTGESFYEQYF
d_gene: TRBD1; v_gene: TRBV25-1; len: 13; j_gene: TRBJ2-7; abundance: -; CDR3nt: TGTGCCAGCGGGACAGGGGGCTCCTACGAGCAGTACTTC; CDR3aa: CASGTGGSYEQYF
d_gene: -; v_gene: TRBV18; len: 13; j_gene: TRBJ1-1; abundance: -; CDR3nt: TGTGCCAGCTCACCAGAAAAGAACACTGAAGCTTTCTTT; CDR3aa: CASSPEKNTEAFF
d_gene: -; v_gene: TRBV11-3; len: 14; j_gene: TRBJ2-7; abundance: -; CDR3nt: TGTGCCAGCAGCTTAGGTGGTGACTCCTACGAGCAGTACTTC; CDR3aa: CASSLGGDSYEQYF
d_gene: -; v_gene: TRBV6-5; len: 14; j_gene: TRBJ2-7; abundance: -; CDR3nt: TGTGCCAGCAGTAGACCGGGACTCCTATACGAGCAGTACTTC; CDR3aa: CASSRPGLLYEQYF
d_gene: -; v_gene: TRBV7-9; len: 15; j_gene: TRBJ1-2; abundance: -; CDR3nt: TGTGCCAGCAGCTTTGCCAATAGAATCCCCTTTGGCTACACCTTC; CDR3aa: CASSFANRIPFGYTF